This TCR beta chain was observed in a study of cytomegalovirus exposure and HLA in healthy donors. Overall study findings and caveats: In an earlier analysis, productive rearrangement rates for most beta V segments clustered near 90% or 30%. Later analysis identified a missense DCLRE1C variant that was linked to TCR beta V- and J-gene trimming.

Germline V gives CDR1 SQVTM, CDR2 ANQGSEA. Trimming took 2 bases from V and 3 from J, leaving 13 bases between them. CDR3 length: 14 residues. Donors consisted of healthy bone marrow donors. PCR amplification relied on 60 Vbeta primers (plus 13 Jbeta primers). TCRdb's copy holds only in-frame clones and misses some; the assay was immunoSEQ multiplex PCR. This sample contains 200,000 to 250,000 clones. As concerns this clone: Its cognate antigen is unknown.

This chain connects TRBV29-1 to TRBJ1-1, with unresolved D. The sequence was obtained from a young woman in good health and CMV-seropositive. Sequencing was carried out using PBMCs. The CDR3: CSVELPGVYTEAFF. In nucleotides, the CDR3 is TGCAGCGTTGAATTGCCCGGGGTCTACACTGAAGCTTTCTTT.